This entry lists 27 T cell receptor beta chains sequenced from one sample in a study of OX40 agonist ivuxolimab in advanced cancers. This table comes from immunoSEQ multiplex PCR, and its TCRdb copy is limited to in-frame clones, with some not included. The sample contains over 80,000 clones, roughly nine tenths of which appear only once. The input for sequencing was CD4+ or CD8+ T cells sorted from blood, taken in a trial of the OX40 agonist ivuxolimab. The receptors derive from an adult with an advanced solid tumor such as melanoma, head and neck, liver or kidney cancer.

The chain carries TRBV10-3 and TRBJ1-2; 9 bases agree with TRBD1. Germline values: CDR1 ENHRY, CDR2 SYGVKD. With V trimmed by 2 bases and J by 4 bases, 5 bases remained unmatched. This CDR3 is built from 15 residues. The CDR3 loop is CAISEGQGLRYGYTF. The CDR3 nucleotides are TGTGCCATCAGTGAGGGACAGGGGCTCCGCTATGGCTACACCTTC.

The chain carries TRBV18 and TRBJ1-2; D may be TRBD1 (5 bases). The CDR3 extends over 14 amino acids. V was trimmed by 3 bases and J by 8 bases, leaving 16 bases between them. The germline V gene has CDR1 KGHSH and CDR2 LQKENI. DNA of the CDR3: TGTGCCAGCTCACCGGTACAGGAGGTAATCGGCTACACCTTC. This gives the protein CASSPVQEVIGYTF. Combining the CDR3 with reference TRBV18 and TRBJ1-2 gives the whole variable domain NAGVMQNPRHLVRRRGQEARLRCSPMKGHSHVYWYRQLPEEGLKFMVYLQKENIIDESGMPKERFSAEFPKEGPSILRIQQVVRGDSAAYFCASSPVQEVIGYTFGSGTRLTVV.

This chain uses TRBV11-3 with TRBJ2-7; D unresolved. Germline V CDR1 and CDR2: SGHNT, YENEEA. The length of the CDR3 is 13 residues. The germline V and J ends were trimmed by 4 bases and 6 bases, with 13 bases remaining between them. The CDR3 is CASSSTLAGEQYF. In DNA form, the CDR3 reads TGTGCCAGCAGCTCAACCCTCGCCGGCGAGCAGTACTTC.

This clone appeared once. CDR3 residues: CASSMQTGNQPQHF. CDR3 bases: TGTGCCAGCAGTATGCAGACGGGCAATCAGCCCCAGCATTTT. The rearrangement links TRBV6-5 to TRBJ1-5; D is unclear. The germline V gene has CDR1 MNHEY and CDR2 SVGAGI. V was clipped by 5 bases and J by 2 bases, with 10 bases between them. This CDR3 has 14 residues.

The V call is TRBV6-5, the J call TRBJ2-7; possible D gene TRBD2, 5 bases. The CDR3 runs to 13 residues. Trimming stripped 2 bases from V and 2 bases from J, with 7 bases between. CDR1 MNHEY and CDR2 SVGAGI come from the germline V gene. CDR3 sequence: CASSYGRAYEQYF. The CDR3 nucleotides are TGTGCCAGCAGTTACGGGCGGGCCTACGAGCAGTACTTC.

This sequence joins TRBV9 and TRBJ1-2; 7 nucleotides align to TRBD1. This CDR3 spans 15 amino acids. Germline assignment: CDR1 SGDLS and CDR2 YYNGEE. V was pared by 4 bases and J by 0 bases, with 6 bases of the junction left unmatched. Here the CDR3 DNA reads TGTGCCAGCAGCTTCAGGGACAGTTCTAACTATGGCTACACCTTC. Encoded protein: CASSFRDSSNYGYTF. The full variable domain, rest sourced from reference TRBV9 and TRBJ1-2, is DSGVTQTPKHLITATGQRVTLRCSPRSGDLSVYWYQQSLDQGLQFLIQYYNGEERAKGNILERFSAQQFPDLHSELNLSSLELGDSALYFCASSFRDSSNYGYTFGSGTRLTVV.

J is TRBJ2-1 and V is TRBV6-5, with D possibly matching TRBD2 (5 bases). The CDR3 consists of 14 residues. The V and J ends lost 7 bases and 0 bases respectively, with 10 bases between them. Germline CDR1 MNHEY, CDR2 SVGAGI. The CDR3 spells CASKPADSYNEQFF. CDR3 in DNA: TGTGCCAGCAAACCAGCGGACTCCTACAATGAGCAGTTCTTC.

The chain employs TRBV6-5 and TRBJ2-7; tentatively, D is TRBD2 (5 bases). The CDR3 is made up of 12 amino acids. Germline-derived CDR1 and CDR2 are MNHEY and SVGAGI. V was cut by 6 bases and J by 6 bases, with 12 bases left in between. The CDR3 loop reads CASSRVEGEQYF. CDR3 bases: TGTGCCAGCAGCCGGGTAGAGGGCGAGCAGTACTTC.

The chain uses TRBV30 and TRBJ2-2; D perhaps matches TRBD1 (5 bases). This CDR3 is 14 amino acids long. V was pared by 4 bases and J by 0 bases, with 9 bases between. Germline V gene sequence: CDR1 GTSNPN, CDR2 SVGIG (reference sequence). The CDR3 here is CAWKTETNTGELFF. The CDR3 nucleotides are TGTGCCTGGAAGACAGAAACGAACACCGGGGAGCTGTTTTTT.

This chain connects TRBV2 to TRBJ1-2, with D unclear. This CDR3 spans 14 amino acids. V lost 2 bases and J lost 4, with 11 bases in between. Germline CDR1 and CDR2: SNHLY and FYNNEI. The CDR3 DNA sequence: TGTGCCAGCAGTGAATCCAGGCAGCTCTATGGCTACACCTTC. Translating gives CASSESRQLYGYTF.

In its sample, this clone was seen once. The chain couples TRBV5-4 to TRBJ1-2; tentatively, D is TRBD1 (6 bases). CDR3 length: 15 amino acids. The germline V gene has CDR1 SGHNT and CDR2 YYREEE (reference sequence). Trimming shortened V by 0 bases and J by 0 bases, and 9 bases separated the two germline ends. The CDR3, as DNA: TGTGCCAGCAGCTTGGTAGCAGGGGCTAACTATGGCTACACCTTC. This translates into CASSLVAGANYGYTF.

The rearrangement links TRBV7-9 to TRBJ1-2; D not certain. V gave up 2 bases and J gave up 8 bases, with 18 bases separating them. This CDR3 comprises 15 residues. Germline values: CDR1 SEHNR, CDR2 FQNEAQ (reference sequence). The CDR3 coding sequence is TGTGCCAGCAGCTTATTTGGAAGGGCCCGGGCGGGCTACACCTTC. This encodes CASSLFGRARAGYTF. Filled out from reference TRBV7-9 and TRBJ1-2, the complete variable domain reads DTGVSQNPRHKITKRGQNVTFRCDPISEHNRLYWYRQTLGQGPEFLTYFQNEAQLEKSRLLSDRFSAERPKGSFSTLEIQRTEQGDSAMYLCASSLFGRARAGYTFGSGTRLTVV.

The rearrangement uses TRBV11-3 and TRBJ2-5, with D perhaps matching TRBD1 (7 bases). Trimming removed 8 bases from V and 1 base from J, with 17 bases in between. The CDR3 contains 15 residues. In germline, CDR1 is SGHNT, CDR2 YENEEA. CDR3 in amino acids: CASRGSGGGQETQYF. Written as DNA, the CDR3 is TGTGCCAGCCGGGGGTCAGGGGGTGGCCAAGAGACCCAGTACTTC.

The rearrangement joins TRBV7-2 to TRBJ1-2; weak D call: TRBD1 (5 bases). The CDR3 sequence is 14 residues long. Germline V gives CDR1 SGHTA, CDR2 FQGNSA. The V gene lost 3 bases and the J gene lost 4 bases, with 12 bases spanning the gap. In DNA, the CDR3 is TGTGCCAGCAGCTTTACCACAGGACGCTATGGCTACACCTTC. Its translation: CASSFTTGRYGYTF.

The chain joins TRBV11-2 to TRBJ2-5; D tentatively reads TRBD1 or TRBD2 (5 bases each). Germline V CDR1 and CDR2: SGHAT, FQNNGV. The CDR3 totals 12 residues. The V gene lost 5 bases and the J gene lost 4 bases, with 8 bases spanning the gap. Here the CDR3 DNA reads TGTGCCAGCAGCACTAGGGGAGAGACCCAGTACTTC. This codes for CASSTRGETQYF. The variable domain in full, with the rest retrieved from reference TRBV11-2 and TRBJ2-5, is EAGVAQSPRYKIIEKRQSVAFWCNPISGHATLYWYQQILGQGPKLLIQFQNNGVVDDSQLPKDRFSAERLKGVDSTLKIQPAKLEDSAVYLCASSTRGETQYFGPGTRLLVL.

The rearrangement joins TRBV7-2 to TRBJ1-5; D perhaps matches TRBD1 (5 bases). The germline V and J ends were trimmed by 5 bases and 5 bases, with 16 bases remaining between them. The V gene's germline CDR1 is SGHTA and CDR2 FQGNSA. The CDR3 is 15 amino acids. The CDR3 region is CASSSSGNGDQPQHF. CDR3 DNA sequence: TGTGCCAGCAGCAGCTCAGGGAACGGGGATCAGCCCCAGCATTTT.

The V and J genes are TRBV5-1 and TRBJ2-3; TRBD1 aligns across 7 bases. Losses at the gene ends were 0 bases for V and 0 bases for J; bases not matched to a gene: 4. The CDR3 contains 16 residues. Per the germline V gene, CDR1 is SGHRS and CDR2 is YFSETQ. CDR3 region: CASSLVGTESTDTQYF. CDR3 nucleotide sequence: TGCGCCAGCAGCTTGGTGGGGACAGAGAGCACAGATACGCAGTATTTT.

A single count supports this clone. Within the sample, other DNA sequences also encode this same CDR3. The chain recombines TRBV7-9 with TRBJ2-7, with 7 positions matching TRBD2. CDR1 SEHNR and CDR2 FQNEAQ come from the germline V gene (reference sequence). V shed 7 bases and J 6 bases; nucleotides not matched to a gene: 15. The CDR3 extends over 15 amino acids. The CDR3 loop is CASTTRDYLSTEQYF. The CDR3 bases are TGTGCCAGCACTACCCGGGACTACCTATCTACCGAGCAGTACTTC.

The gene calls are TRBV2 and TRBJ2-5; 8 bases map to TRBD1. The DNA end is a closer match to TRBJ2-7, so the J assignment may be wrong. The CDR3 covers 13 residues. Germline V gene data show CDR1 as SNHLY and CDR2 as FYNNEI. The chain's CDR3 is CASNRQGLHEQYF. In DNA form, the CDR3 reads TGTGCCAGCAATAGACAGGGGCTCCACGAGCAGTACTTC.

The chain is built from TRBV7-9 and TRBJ1-5; no reliable D call. The length of the CDR3 is 13 residues. Germline values: CDR1 SEHNR, CDR2 FQNEAQ (reference sequence). V was cut by 5 bases and J by 4 bases, with 9 bases left in between. CDR3 sequence (DNA): TGTGCCAGCAGCCAGGACGGGAATCAGCCCCAGCATTTT. It encodes CASSQDGNQPQHF.

The count of this clone is one. A junction end diverges from the germline sequence, so it may reflect a read error. The chain recombines TRBV19 with TRBJ1-2; possible D gene TRBD1, 6 bases. CDR3 size: 11 residues. The germline V gene has CDR1 LNHDA and CDR2 SQIVND (reference sequence). CDR3 nucleotides: TGTGCCAGTAGTAGGGGGCGTGAGCGTCACTTC. It is translated as CASSRGRERHF.

This clone occurred a few times. This chain uses TRBV28 with TRBJ1-5, with D perhaps TRBD1 (6 bases). The germline V gene has CDR1 MDHEN and CDR2 SYDVKM. The V gene lost 8 bases and the J gene lost 4 bases, with 24 bases spanning the gap. CDR3 length: 17 amino acids. DNA for the CDR3: TGTGCCAGCGGATTCTTATTCTCACAGGGTACTAATCAGCCCCAGCATTTT. Translation gives CASGFLFSQGTNQPQHF. Based on the CDR3 plus reference TRBV28 and TRBJ1-5, the full variable domain is DVKVTQSSRYLVKRTGEKVFLECVQDMDHENMFWYRQDPGLGLRLIYFSYDVKMKEKGDIPEGYSVSREKKERFSLILESASTNQTSMYLCASGFLFSQGTNQPQHFGDGTRLSIL.

J is TRBJ2-2 and V is TRBV7-2, with D hard to call. Trimming pared 5 bases from V and 4 bases from J, leaving 17 bases between. Germline CDR1 SGHTA, CDR2 FQGNSA. The CDR3 loop spans 16 amino acids. DNA of the CDR3: TGTGCCAGCAGCCCCCCCCGGCTCATGGGCACCGGGGAGCTGTTTTTT. This codes for CASSPPRLMGTGELFF.

The CDR3 sequence is CASRMSLTGANVLTF. CDR3 in DNA: TGCGCCAGCAGAATGAGTCTGACTGGGGCCAACGTCCTGACTTTC. V usage is TRBV5-1 and J usage is TRBJ2-6; D not resolved. CDR3 length: 15 amino acids. CDR1 is SGHRS, CDR2 YFSETQ, per germline. V was cut by 5 bases and J by 2 bases, with 11 bases left in between.

The gene calls are TRBV5-1 and TRBJ1-3, with D unclear. The CDR3 runs 12 residues. The germline V and J ends were trimmed by 4 bases and 0 bases, with 2 bases remaining between them. Germline CDR1 and CDR2: SGHRS and YFSETQ. The CDR3 is CASSPSGNTIYF. The DNA for the CDR3 is TGCGCCAGCAGCCCCTCTGGAAACACCATATATTTT.

The chain has TRBV5-4 and TRBJ1-6, with D unresolved. The V gene's germline CDR1 is SGHNT and CDR2 YYREEE (reference sequence). This CDR3 comprises 15 residues. Trimming took 0 bases from V and 7 from J, leaving 11 bases between them. The CDR3 nucleotides are TGTGCCAGCAGCTTGGTGTCCGTCGGGAATTCACCCCTCCACTTT. This encodes CASSLVSVGNSPLHF.

The V gene is TRBV29-1, the J gene TRBJ2-7; D call uncertain. Deletions cut 0 bases from V and 0 bases from J, with 9 bases between. CDR1 is SQVTM and CDR2 is ANQGSEA in the germline V gene. The CDR3 contains 14 residues. The CDR3 region has the DNA TGCAGCGTTGAAGAGACGTCCAACTCCTACGAGCAGTACTTC. It yields the protein CSVEETSNSYEQYF.